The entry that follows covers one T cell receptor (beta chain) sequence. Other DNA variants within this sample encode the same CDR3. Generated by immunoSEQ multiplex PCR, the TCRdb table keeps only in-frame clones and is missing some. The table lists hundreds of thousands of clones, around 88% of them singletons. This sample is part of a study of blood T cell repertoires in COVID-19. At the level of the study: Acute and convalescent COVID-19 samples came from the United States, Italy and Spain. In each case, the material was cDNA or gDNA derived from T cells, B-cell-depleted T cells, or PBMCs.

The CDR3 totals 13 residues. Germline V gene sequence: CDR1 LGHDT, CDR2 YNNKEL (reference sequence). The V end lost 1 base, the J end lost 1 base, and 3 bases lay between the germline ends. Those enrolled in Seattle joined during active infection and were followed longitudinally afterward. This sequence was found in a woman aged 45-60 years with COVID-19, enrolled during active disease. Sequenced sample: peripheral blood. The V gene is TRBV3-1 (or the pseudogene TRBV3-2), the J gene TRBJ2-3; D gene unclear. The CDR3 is CASSQAGTDTQYF. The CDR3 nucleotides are TGTGCCAGCAGCCAAGCGGGCACAGATACGCAGTATTTT.